The 8 T cell receptor beta chains below all came from one sample that was sequenced in a study of vaccination effects on CD4 cells after COVID-19. Using viral peptide pools, the ViraFEST assay grew out antigen-specific CD4+ T cells prior to sequencing. Scientists isolated CD4+ T cells after an approximately 11-day culture period ended. Vaccinated recipients, who were negative for nucleocapsid antibodies, had no history of SARS-CoV-2 infection. Their cognate antigens are unknown. TCRdb's copy holds only in-frame clones and misses some; the assay was immunoSEQ multiplex PCR. Of tens of thousands of clones in the sample, approximately 72% are singletons; the top ten hold 15% to 20%. This specimen consisted of CD4+ T cells from PBMCs cultured with HCoV-NL63 spike peptides, obtained before COVID-19 vaccination. All receptors come from a human donor who received a COVID-19 vaccine.

The CDR3 DNA is TGTGCCAGCAGCCGTAGACAGGGTGGAGGGGATACGCAGTATTTT. This encodes CASSRRQGGGDTQYF. The chain employs TRBV7-8 and TRBJ2-3; D perhaps matches TRBD1 (7 bases). V was clipped by 5 bases and J by 6 bases, with 18 bases between them. Germline V gene data show CDR1 as SGHVS and CDR2 as FQNEAQ. This CDR3 spans 15 amino acids.

The V call is TRBV5-8, the J call TRBJ1-5, with 8 bases that match TRBD1. The CDR3 length is 15 residues. V dropped 2 bases and J dropped 2; count of bases not matched to a gene: 3. Germline V gene lookup returns CDR1 SGHTS and CDR2 YDEGEE. The CDR3 region has the DNA TGTGCCAGCAGCTTACAGGGGGTGCGCAATCAGCCCCAGCATTTT. This encodes CASSLQGVRNQPQHF.

Notes on this clone: One end of the junction varies from germline; a read error may be responsible. The chain couples TRBV7-7 to TRBJ2-3; 8 bases are shared with TRBD1. This CDR3 comprises 17 residues. Germline V gives CDR1 SSHAT, CDR2 FNYEAQ (reference sequence). CDR3 bases: TGTGCTAGCAGCTTAGCGATCGACAGGGGAGGAACAGATACGCAGTATTTT. This gives the protein CASSLAIDRGGTDTQYF.

By proportion, this clone is large. This chain links TRBV2 with TRBJ2-4, with 14 nucleotides matching TRBD2. The trim removed 5 bases at V and 9 bases at J, leaving 3 bases unmatched. In germline, CDR1 is SNHLY, CDR2 FYNNEI. The CDR3 has 14 amino acids. As DNA, the CDR3 is TGTGCCAGCAGTTGGACTAGCGGGGGGAGCATTCAGTACTTC. This translates into CASSWTSGGSIQYF.

The chain joins TRBV3-1 (or the pseudogene TRBV3-2) to TRBJ1-5; D unclear. The V and J ends lost 1 base and 6 bases respectively, with 10 bases between them. From germline, CDR1 is LGHDT and CDR2 YNNKEL (reference sequence). The CDR3 runs 14 residues. The CDR3 spells CASSQAGPGQPQHF. The CDR3 nucleotides read TGTGCCAGCAGCCAAGCGGGCCCGGGTCAGCCCCAGCATTTT.

The V and J genes are TRBV9 and TRBJ2-7; 10 nucleotides match TRBD1. This CDR3 spans 16 amino acids. Trimming removed 3 bases from V and 0 bases from J; junction bases left unmatched: 6. CDR1 and CDR2 from the germline V gene are SGDLS and YYNGEE. CDR3 DNA sequence: TGTGCCAGCAGCGCCCGACAGGGGGCAAGCTCCTACGAGCAGTACTTC. Residues: CASSARQGASSYEQYF. Full variable domain (missing parts from reference TRBV9 and TRBJ2-7): DSGVTQTPKHLITATGQRVTLRCSPRSGDLSVYWYQQSLDQGLQFLIQYYNGEERAKGNILERFSAQQFPDLHSELNLSSLELGDSALYFCASSARQGASSYEQYFGPGTRLTVT.

The chain joins TRBV19 to TRBJ1-2; tentative D call: TRBD1 (5 bases). The germline V and J ends were trimmed by 5 bases and 4 bases, with 17 bases remaining between them. CDR3 length: 15 amino acids. Germline V gene sequence: CDR1 LNHDA, CDR2 SQIVND (reference sequence). The CDR3 nucleotides read TGTGCCAGTAGTTGGGGCGGGGCCCAGAGCTATGGCTACACCTTC. Its protein is CASSWGGAQSYGYTF.

The V call is TRBV27, the J call TRBJ1-6, with no clear D. Looked up from germline, CDR1 is MNHEY and CDR2 is SMNVEV (reference sequence). The CDR3 loop spans 15 amino acids. V lost 4 bases, J lost 0 bases, and 7 bases lay in between. The CDR3 region has the DNA TGTGCCAGCAGTTCCGGGAGCTCCTATAATTCACCCCTCCACTTT. Translating it yields CASSSGSSYNSPLHF.